These T cell receptor beta chains were read from a single sample in a study of CD8 T cells in Susac syndrome. Each CDR3 protein gets one entry after TCRdb re-called the immunoSEQ multiplex PCR reads with MiXCR. The profile shows 150,000 or so distinct CDR3 sequences, 95% of them singletons. Input material: CD4+ T cells from PBMCs. The receptor source for this set is a human donor with Susac syndrome. CDR3s include the opening cysteine and the closing phenylalanine or tryptophan. The D gene is left open where the match is weak. Some rows mark clone size as missing; the rest say once, few, many or name a class of expanded clone.

j_call | d_call | v_call | clone_size | cdr3_aa | cdr3_nt
TRBJ1-2 | - | TRBV20-1 | - | CSATPGSTVRDYGYTF | TGCAGTGCTACCCCCGGGTCGACAGTCAGAGACTATGGCTACACCTTC
TRBJ1-1 | - | TRBV20-1 | - | CSARDAGGGSLNTEAFF | TGCAGTGCTAGAGATGCCGGGGGGGGATCTTTGAACACTGAAGCTTTCTTT
TRBJ1-5 | TRBD1 | TRBV30 | - | CAWSGTGGGQPQHF | TGTGCCTGGAGTGGGACAGGGGGAGGTCAGCCCCAGCATTTT
TRBJ2-1 | TRBD2 | TRBV28 | - | CASSPWGGSVGNEQFF | TGTGCCAGCAGCCCTTGGGGCGGGAGTGTGGGCAATGAGCAGTTCTTC
TRBJ2-1 | - | TRBV3-1 | - | CASSQRGGTSYNEQFF | TGTGCCAGCAGCCAACGGGGCGGGACCTCCTACAATGAGCAGTTCTTC
TRBJ2-2 | - | TRBV7-2 | once | CASSLGTWPGELFF | TGTGCCAGCAGCTTAGGGACCTGGCCCGGGGAGCTGTTTTTT
TRBJ1-1 | - | TRBV29-1 | - | CSAQPTGRNTEAFF | TGCAGCGCCCAACCCACAGGGAGGAACACTGAAGCTTTCTTT
TRBJ1-1 | TRBD1 | TRBV20-1 | - | CSARRDRGAFF | TGCAGTGCTAGGCGAGACAGGGGGGCTTTCTTT
TRBJ2-1 | - | TRBV15 | - | CATSRDMWGWFF | TGTGCCACCAGCAGAGATATGTGGGGTTGGTTCTTC
TRBJ2-5 | - | TRBV28 | - | CASSLPGGQETQYF | TGTGCCAGCAGTTTACCGGGCGGACAAGAGACCCAGTACTTC